This T cell receptor (beta chain) was captured by sequencing in a study of Graves' ophthalmopathy and Graves' hyperthyroidism. Amplification from RNA transcripts yielded the TCR beta CDR3 regions. HTBI primers were employed in first-round RT-PCR, then a second-round multiplex PCR followed. One entry per CDR3 protein, called by TCRdb with MiXCR from the multiplex PCR reads. The sample has roughly 410,000 distinct CDR3 sequences, less than 20% seen once. Hyperthyroidism patients, aged 18 to 65, were newly diagnosed, under 2 months' duration. The PBMCs originated from approximately 10 ml of fresh peripheral blood. V was clipped by 3 bases and J by 0 bases, with 7 bases between them. CDR1 and CDR2 (germline): SGDLS, YYNGEE. The CDR3 length is 13 residues. This clonotype was counted many times.

The source material was peripheral blood. This rearrangement joins TRBV9 to TRBJ2-7; D is perhaps TRBD2 (5 bases). The TCR comes from a woman under 30 with stable Graves' hyperthyroidism. The CDR3 loop is CASSGGSSYEQYF. Written as DNA, the CDR3 is TGTGCCAGCAGCGGAGGGAGCTCCTACGAGCAGTACTTC.